The source of this TCR beta chain is a study of blood T cell repertoires in COVID-19. About the research overall: Collection of acute and convalescent COVID-19 samples took place in the United States, Italy and Spain. PBMCs, B-cell-depleted T cells, or T cells were the source of the cDNA or gDNA that made up the material.

The method was immunoSEQ multiplex PCR; TCRdb's version includes in-frame clones alone and lacks a portion of them. The repertoire consists of roughly 390,000 clones, with approximately 81% occurring once and the leading ten covering 3.5% to 4%. The junction had 13 bases not matched to a gene; V was cut back by 3 bases and J by 3 bases. This CDR3 region has 19 residues. The germline CDR1 and CDR2 sequences are SGDLS and YYNGEE. Specimen: peripheral blood. The chain employs TRBV9 and TRBJ2-1, with 12 bases matching TRBD2. The source of this sequence is a woman between 18 and 29 years old with acute or convalescent COVID-19. CDR3 nucleotides: TGTGCCAGCAGCGACACTTATACTAGCGGGAGGATACACTACAATGAGCAGTTCTTC. Its translation is CASSDTYTSGRIHYNEQFF.